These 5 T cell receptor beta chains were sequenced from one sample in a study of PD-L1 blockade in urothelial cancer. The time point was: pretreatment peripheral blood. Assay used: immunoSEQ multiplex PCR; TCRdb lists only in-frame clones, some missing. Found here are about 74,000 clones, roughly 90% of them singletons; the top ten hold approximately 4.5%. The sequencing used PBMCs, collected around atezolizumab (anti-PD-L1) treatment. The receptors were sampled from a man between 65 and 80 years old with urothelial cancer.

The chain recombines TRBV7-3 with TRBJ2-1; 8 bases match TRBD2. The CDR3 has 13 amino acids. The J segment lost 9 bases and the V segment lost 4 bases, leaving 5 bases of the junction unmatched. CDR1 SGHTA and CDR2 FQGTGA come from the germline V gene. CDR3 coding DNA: TGTGCCAGCAGCTCAATACGGGAGGGTGAGCAGTTCTTC. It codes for CASSSIREGEQFF.

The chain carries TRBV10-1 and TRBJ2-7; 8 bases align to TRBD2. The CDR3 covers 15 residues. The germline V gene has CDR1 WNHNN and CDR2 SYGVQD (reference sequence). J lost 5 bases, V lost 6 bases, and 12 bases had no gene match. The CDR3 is CASSESGRGKNEQYF. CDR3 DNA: TGCGCCAGCAGCGAAAGCGGGAGAGGTAAAAACGAGCAGTACTTC.

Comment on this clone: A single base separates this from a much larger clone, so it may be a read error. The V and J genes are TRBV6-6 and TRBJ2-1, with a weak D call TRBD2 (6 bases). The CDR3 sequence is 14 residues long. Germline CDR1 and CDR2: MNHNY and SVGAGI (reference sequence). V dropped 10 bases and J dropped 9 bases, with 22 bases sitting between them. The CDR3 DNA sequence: TGTGCCACCATGGACAACGGGAGTAGGACTGAGCAGTTCTTC. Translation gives CATMDNGSRTEQFF.

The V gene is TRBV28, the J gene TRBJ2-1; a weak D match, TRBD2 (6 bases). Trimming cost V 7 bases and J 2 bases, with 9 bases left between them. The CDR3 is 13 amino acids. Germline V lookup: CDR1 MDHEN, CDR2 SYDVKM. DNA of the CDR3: TGTGCCAGCACGGGAGTACCCTACAATGAGCAGTTCTTC. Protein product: CASTGVPYNEQFF.

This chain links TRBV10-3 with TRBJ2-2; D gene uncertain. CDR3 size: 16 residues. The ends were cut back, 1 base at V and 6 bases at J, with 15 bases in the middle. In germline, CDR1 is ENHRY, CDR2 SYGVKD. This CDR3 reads CAISEFRLIIAGELFF. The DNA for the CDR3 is TGTGCCATCAGTGAGTTTAGACTGATAATTGCCGGGGAGCTGTTTTTT.